This T cell receptor (beta chain) was captured by sequencing in a study of shared clonotypes between healthy human individuals (dated by TCRdb to the early 2020s). Regarding the research as a whole: A few men and two women, aged 18 to 49 years, made up the cohort. For each donor, CD4 naive and CD4 memory were each run on three plates, CD8 naive on two plates, and CD8 memory on one plate. To estimate repertoire size and how much clonotype sharing occurs between individuals, the study deeply sequenced the blood TCR repertoires of several healthy adults. Libraries were prepared and TCR repertoires were sequenced by different laboratories using diverse techniques, in order to increase sequencing depth and limit assay-specific biases. Each donor's leukapheresis produced roughly between roughly 0.85 and 10 billion PBMCs. Summary of the overall study and its limitations: Clonotypes shared by all four sorted-subset donors showed higher generation probabilities than non-shared clonotypes. Approximately 4.8% of naive CD4, approximately 3.7% of naive CD8, 2% to 2.5% of memory CD4, and around 0.4% of memory CD8 clonotypes were shared across a few donors. Pairwise subsampling indicated that sequencing depth was expected to affect the degree of clonotype sharing among donors. Incomplete sequencing was indicated by rarefaction of sorted-subset datasets, despite the large sequencing depth. Sampling was restricted to blood, and TCR repertoires in tissues likely differ from the TCR repertoires found in blood. Naive subsets generally had larger estimated clonotype richness than memory subsets. Because the study included only a small number of donors, the genetic and exposure-history diversity represented was limited.

CD8 naive samples were obtained by positive selection for CCR7 among CD45RO-negative cells, yielding a CD45RA+CCR7+ population from which TemRA cells were excluded. Healthy HIV-negative adults with no recently reported acute infections or vaccinations were included as donors. Every donor was a Caucasian adult living in Nashville, Tennessee, USA. Blood was obtained by leukapheresis, after which PBMCs were separated by Ficoll-Histopaque density gradient centrifugation and cryopreserved in liquid nitrogen vapor phase. Analytical flow cytometry was used to check the purity and quantity of each magnetically sorted T cell population. From each sorted fraction, genomic DNA was isolated and quantified by UV absorbance on a Nanodrop 2000c. Via the germline V gene, CDR1 is MGHDK and CDR2 SYGVNS. Measured from the cysteine to the phenylalanine, the CDR3 is 15 residues long. Only CDR3 DNA remains: 45 bases, in frame from the first base. Between the V and J ends, shortened by 1 base and 0 bases respectively, the junction contains 9 bases.

Using the deep immunoSEQ assay, multiplex PCR amplified TCR CDR3 regions from genomic DNA. Genomic DNA extracted from each cell subset was distributed evenly over all wells of several immunoSEQ 96-well plates, and each plate served as one replicate. For sorted subsets, 200 ng of genomic DNA, equivalent to around 29,000 T cell genomes, went into each replicate PCR. The purified libraries were quantified using a Qubit 3.0 fluorometer, sized with a Bioanalyzer 2100, and then quantified again using the KAPA Library Quantification kit. Each immunoSEQ 96-well plate was sequenced on its own single-read 150-cycle Illumina NextSeq 550 flow cell. The study's own analysis went as follows. Because the immunoSEQ output held only junctional sequences and lacked quality scores, the filtering could not match the filtering applied to full-length reads. Sequences were annotated with PyIR, a Python wrapper for IgBLAST v1.9, using IMGT germline references to assign V/J genes and CDR3. Reads with weak V/J assignments (E-value above 1e-6), missing CDR3, stop codons, out-of-frame junctions, or ambiguous translated residues were removed. A V3J clonotype was defined by an identical inferred V gene, J gene, and CDR3 amino acid sequence. To compute the percentage overlap between repertoires, the number of shared unique clonotypes was divided by the size of the smaller repertoire. RTK rarefaction, the Chao1 estimator, and Recon v2.1 estimates of unobserved clonotypes were used to assess repertoire richness. OLGA was used to compute generation probabilities for all TCRbeta clonotypes that the gDNA method yielded from a handful of donors. In TCRdb, the immuneACCESS table is reduced to in-frame sequences with V and J assigned. These tables do not hold every clone; where another copy was compared, an unresolved V gene accounts for under half, and the others remain unexplained. D and trimming were read from the DNA, whereas the V and J calls and clone size are those reported in that table. This sample is represented by hundreds of thousands of clones; about 90% of them were singletons. In total, the top ten clones hold more than 20% of the sample.

Details on this clone: Its antigen remains unidentified. No per-base quality is available; no much larger clone lies one base away.

The receptor was isolated from a man aged 25-45 years in good health. Sequencing was carried out using naive CD8+ T cells sorted from blood. In light of the paper, this sample's cell subset or site label describes: CD45RA+CCR7+. The sequence is built from TRBV25-1 and TRBJ1-1; the best D guess is TRBD1, with 5 bases matching. The DNA sequence is TGTGCCAGCAGTGAATCGGGGGTGATGAACACTGAAGCTTTCTTT. Translated, this gives CASSESGVMNTEAFF.